Each of the 21 T cell receptor beta chains below was sequenced from the same sample in a study of shared clonotypes between healthy human individuals. TCRdb's table, derived via immunoSEQ multiplex PCR, lists solely in-frame clones and lacks some. Of some 2.3 million clones in the sample, approximately 95% were seen once. Sequencing input: naive CD4+ T cells from PBMCs. Subset here: CD45RA+ positively selected. The receptors stem from a man aged 18 to 29 in good health. Some clones in this sample may be carry-over from other donors' samples.

J is TRBJ2-7 and V is TRBV6-1; a weak D match, TRBD1 (6 bases). This CDR3 spans 17 amino acids. Trimming stripped 2 bases from V and 0 bases from J, with 17 bases between. Germline lookup yields CDR1 MNHNS and CDR2 SASEGT. This CDR3 reads CASSESQGPANSYEQYF. In DNA form, the CDR3 reads TGTGCCAGCAGTGAATCTCAGGGGCCAGCTAACTCCTACGAGCAGTACTTC.

The chain links TRBV29-1 to TRBJ2-7; 10 bases are shared with TRBD1. The germline gives CDR1 SQVTM, CDR2 ANQGSEA. V lost 3 bases to trimming and J lost 5 bases; unmatched junction nucleotides: 1. The CDR3 has 12 amino acids. CDR3 protein: CSVEDRGDEQYF. The CDR3 region has the DNA TGCAGCGTTGAGGACAGGGGGGACGAGCAGTACTTC.

This chain uses TRBV11-2 with TRBJ2-3; a possible D gene is TRBD2 (5 bases). V lost 1 base and J lost 0, with 8 bases in between. Germline V CDR1 and CDR2: SGHAT, FQNNGV. This CDR3 is built from 15 residues. The CDR3 spells CASSLVRTSTDTQYF. CDR3 DNA sequence: TGTGCCAGCAGCTTAGTTCGGACTAGCACAGATACGCAGTATTTT. Drawing the rest from reference TRBV11-2 and TRBJ2-3, the complete variable domain is EAGVAQSPRYKIIEKRQSVAFWCNPISGHATLYWYQQILGQGPKLLIQFQNNGVVDDSQLPKDRFSAERLKGVDSTLKIQPAKLEDSAVYLCASSLVRTSTDTQYFGPGTRLTVL.

V and J are TRBV4-3 and TRBJ2-1; no reliable D call. The CDR3 runs to 14 residues. The V gene's germline CDR1 is LGHNA and CDR2 YSLEER. The ends were cut back, 0 bases at V and 10 bases at J, with 13 bases in the middle. CDR3 nucleotides: TGCGCCAGCAGCCAAGATCCGGCCGGCCCCGAGCAGTTCTTC. Translation gives CASSQDPAGPEQFF.

This clone was seen once. The chain combines TRBV4-3 with TRBJ1-1; D uncertain. This CDR3 has 15 residues. Trimming took off 3 bases at V and 5 bases at J, with 16 bases between the two ends. Germline-derived CDR1 and CDR2 are LGHNA and YSLEER. The CDR3 DNA is TGCGCCAGCAGCCAGGACGACTATCCGGGGACTGAAGCTTTCTTT. It translates to CASSQDDYPGTEAFF.

This rearrangement joins TRBV14 to TRBJ2-1; D possibly corresponds to TRBD2 (6 bases). V lost 10 bases and J 8 bases, leaving 18 bases between the germline ends. Germline assignment: CDR1 SGHDN and CDR2 FVKESK. The CDR3 totals 13 residues. The CDR3 coding sequence is TGTGCCACCCGGCGGGGACTCGGCGATGAGCAGTTCTTC. It specifies CATRRGLGDEQFF.

This chain uses TRBV5-1 with TRBJ1-2; 9 bases are shared with TRBD1. The germline V gene encodes CDR1 SGHRS and CDR2 YFSETQ. The ends lost 2 bases at V and 4 bases at J; junction bases unmatched: 9. The CDR3 loop spans 16 amino acids. The CDR3 reads CASSLTPGQGVYGYTF. The CDR3 region has the DNA TGCGCCAGCAGCTTAACGCCGGGACAGGGTGTCTATGGCTACACCTTC.

The chain couples TRBV5-1 to TRBJ2-3, with 12 bases fitting TRBD2. This CDR3 has 17 amino acids. V dropped 0 bases and J dropped 4; count of bases not matched to a gene: 6. Germline CDR1 is SGHRS and CDR2 is YFSETQ. The CDR3 DNA reads as TGCGCCAGCAGCTTGGATAAGCTAGCGGGAGGGGCAGATACGCAGTATTTT. This translates into CASSLDKLAGGADTQYF. The full variable domain, its missing parts supplied by reference TRBV5-1 and TRBJ2-3, is KAGVTQTPRYLIKTRGQQVTLSCSPISGHRSVSWYQQTPGQGLQFLFEYFSETQRNKGNFPGRFSGRQFSNSRSEMNVSTLELGDSALYLCASSLDKLAGGADTQYFGPGTRLTVL.

The gene calls are TRBV5-4 and TRBJ1-6, with D maybe TRBD1 (5 bases). The CDR3 spans 14 residues. V lost 0 bases and J lost 7, with 8 bases in between. Germline loops: CDR1 SGHNT, CDR2 YYREEE (reference sequence). CDR3 sequence reads: CASSLVQGNSPLHF. The CDR3 region has the DNA TGTGCCAGCAGCTTGGTCCAGGGCAATTCACCCCTCCACTTT.

This clone has a single count. The V and J genes are TRBV29-1 and TRBJ2-1; D is perhaps TRBD2 (6 bases). This CDR3 has 16 amino acids. Trimming took off 4 bases at V and 2 bases at J, with 18 bases between the two ends. Germline V lookup: CDR1 SQVTM, CDR2 ANQGSEA. CDR3 sequence: CSVVRRTDYTYNEQFF. CDR3 in DNA: TGCAGCGTTGTCCGACGAACGGACTACACCTACAATGAGCAGTTCTTC.

The chain is built from TRBV5-1 and TRBJ2-1; 13 positions agree with TRBD2. This CDR3 contains 17 residues. The germline gives CDR1 SGHRS, CDR2 YFSETQ. V lost 1 base to trimming and J lost 5 bases; unmatched junction nucleotides: 6. The DNA for the CDR3 is TGCGCCAGCAGCTTGTTGGGGACTAGCGGGATAAACAATGAGCAGTTCTTC. It is translated as CASSLLGTSGINNEQFF.

In regard to this clone: Additional DNA sequences in this sample encode the identical CDR3. The rearrangement links TRBV5-1 to TRBJ2-1; 9 bases line up with TRBD1. The CDR3 has 16 amino acids. Germline trimming cut 4 bases from V and 0 bases from J; bases unmatched to any gene: 5. Germline V lookup: CDR1 SGHRS, CDR2 YFSETQ. This chain's CDR3 is CASSKGQGDSYNEQFF. The CDR3 DNA reads TGCGCCAGCAGCAAGGGACAGGGAGACTCCTACAATGAGCAGTTCTTC.

About this clone itself: Other DNA sequences within the sample encode an identical CDR3. The CDR3 DNA reads TGTGCCAGCAGTGAATACTCCTACGAGCAGTACTTC. Protein sequence: CASSEYSYEQYF. The chain is built from TRBV2 and TRBJ2-7; D is unresolved. The CDR3 length is 12 residues. Germline assignment: CDR1 SNHLY and CDR2 FYNNEI. V was trimmed by 2 bases and J by 0 bases, leaving 2 bases between them.

The rearrangement uses TRBV6-1 and TRBJ1-3; D is unresolved. Germline CDR1 MNHNS, CDR2 SASEGT. Trimming took off 8 bases at V and 0 bases at J, with 8 bases between the two ends. The CDR3 is 13 amino acids. The DNA of the CDR3 is TGTGCCAGCGGGCAGACCTCTGGAAACACCATATATTTT. It translates to CASGQTSGNTIYF.

This clone was recorded only once. The chain recombines TRBV2 with TRBJ2-3, with no clear D. The germline gives CDR1 SNHLY, CDR2 FYNNEI. This CDR3 has 14 amino acids. The V end lost 4 bases, the J end lost 2 bases, and 10 bases lay between the germline ends. As DNA, the CDR3 is TGTGCCAGCAGTGGGGCGGAATACACAGATACGCAGTATTTT. Translated, it gives CASSGAEYTDTQYF.

The chain joins TRBV6-5 to TRBJ1-1, with TRBD1 matching over 10 bases. Germline V gene data show CDR1 as MNHEY and CDR2 as SVGAGI. The CDR3 is made up of 13 amino acids. V lost 0 bases to trimming and J lost 12 bases; unmatched junction nucleotides: 4. CDR3 amino acids: CASSYSGTGETFF. The CDR3 coding sequence is TGTGCCAGCAGTTACTCCGGGACAGGGGAAACTTTCTTT.

The chain combines TRBV7-8 with TRBJ2-3; TRBD1 is a possible D gene (5 bases). V lost 4 bases to trimming and J lost 5 bases, with 16 bases between them. This CDR3 is built from 15 residues. Germline V gene data show CDR1 as SGHVS and CDR2 as FQNEAQ. CDR3 in amino acids: CASSSGARVVDTQYF. The DNA for the CDR3 is TGTGCCAGCAGCTCTGGGGCCAGGGTCGTAGATACGCAGTATTTT.

This clone was recorded a few times. The chain recombines TRBV9 with TRBJ2-1, with a possible D match to TRBD2 (6 bases). CDR1 is SGDLS, CDR2 YYNGEE, per germline. V lost 0 bases and J lost 8, with 12 bases in between. The CDR3 covers 14 residues. DNA for the CDR3: TGTGCCAGCAGCGTAGCAACGGGAGACCATGAGCAGTTCTTC. It encodes CASSVATGDHEQFF.

The genes are TRBV7-2 and TRBJ1-2; D not resolved. Deletions cut 5 bases from V and 1 base from J, with 11 bases between. Germline loops: CDR1 SGHTA, CDR2 FQGNSA. This CDR3 contains 14 residues. DNA for the CDR3: TGTGCCAGCAGCCCTACAGTTGATAACTATGGCTACACCTTC. Its protein is CASSPTVDNYGYTF.

This clone was found once. The chain uses TRBV6-1 and TRBJ2-7, with D perhaps matching TRBD1 (6 bases). Trimming took off 5 bases at V and 1 base at J, with 15 bases between the two ends. Germline values: CDR1 MNHNS, CDR2 SASEGT. CDR3 size: 15 residues. This CDR3 is CASSIWTASSYEQYF. DNA of the CDR3: TGTGCCAGCAGTATCTGGACAGCAAGTTCCTACGAGCAGTACTTC.

The chain is built from TRBV28 and TRBJ2-5, with TRBD2 identical over 13 bases. Germline V gene data show CDR1 as MDHEN and CDR2 as SYDVKM. With V trimmed by 5 bases and J by 5 bases, 8 bases remained unmatched. The CDR3 contains 16 residues. CDR3: CASSPTSGRALETQYF. CDR3 bases: TGTGCCAGCAGTCCTACTAGCGGGAGGGCCTTGGAGACCCAGTACTTC.